One and the same sample provided the 16 T cell receptor beta chains below, sequenced in a study of blood T cell repertoires in COVID-19. The table came from immunoSEQ multiplex PCR; TCRdb's copy has only in-frame clones and leaves some out. The sample lists 100,000 to 150,000 clones; approximately 88% were seen once. The sequenced sample was peripheral blood. These receptors were obtained from a man between 45 and 60 years old with acute or convalescent COVID-19.

This clone was detected a few times. The CDR3 nucleotides read TGTGCCAGCAGTCCCGACAGGGACTCCTACGAGCAGTACTTC. It translates to CASSPDRDSYEQYF. J is TRBJ2-7 and V is TRBV7-9, with 7 bases that match TRBD1. The CDR3 runs 14 residues. CDR1 is SEHNR and CDR2 is FQNEAQ in the germline V gene (reference sequence). V lost 6 bases and J lost 0; bases outside the gene matches: 5.

The V call is TRBV3-1 (or the pseudogene TRBV3-2), the J call TRBJ2-2; D unresolved. CDR3 length: 13 residues. Looked up from germline, CDR1 is LGHDT and CDR2 is YNNKEL (reference sequence). V was cut by 4 bases and J by 1 base, with 4 bases left in between. The chain's CDR3 is CASSRRNTGELFF. The CDR3 DNA sequence: TGTGCCAGCAGCCGGAGGAACACCGGGGAGCTGTTTTTT.

The gene calls are TRBV6-5 and TRBJ2-7; TRBD1 matches at 8 bases. The CDR3 spans 15 residues. Germline CDR1 and CDR2: MNHEY and SVGAGI. With 0 bases clipped from V and 2 bases from J, the junction kept 3 bases outside the gene matches. CDR3 amino acids: CASSYSPGGPYEQYF. The CDR3 coding sequence is TGTGCCAGCAGTTACTCCCCAGGGGGCCCCTACGAGCAGTACTTC.

Written as DNA, the CDR3 is TGTGCCAGCAGGCAGGGGTATGGTGGCTACACCTTC. Translation: CASRQGYGGYTF. This chain joins TRBV27 and TRBJ1-2, with D possibly being TRBD1 (6 bases). The ends were cut back, 6 bases at V and 7 bases at J, with 12 bases in the middle. CDR1 and CDR2 from the germline V gene are MNHEY and SMNVEV (reference sequence). This CDR3 region has 12 residues.

The chain joins TRBV29-1 to TRBJ1-1; 7 nucleotides line up with TRBD1. The CDR3 is 13 residues long. The germline gives CDR1 SQVTM, CDR2 ANQGSEA. V was clipped by 7 bases and J by 0 bases; unmatched bases: 5. The CDR3 DNA reads as TGCAGCGCCCGGGGACAGTTGAACACTGAAGCTTTCTTT. Translating gives CSARGQLNTEAFF.

The V call is TRBV11-2, the J call TRBJ2-1; 9 bases agree with TRBD2. Germline CDR1 SGHAT, CDR2 FQNNGV. Germline trimming cut 0 bases from V and 1 base from J; bases unmatched to any gene: 13. This CDR3 spans 20 amino acids. CDR3 protein: CASSLDWVGGREGSYNEQFF. Here the CDR3 DNA reads TGTGCCAGCAGCTTAGATTGGGTAGGCGGGAGGGAAGGGTCCTACAATGAGCAGTTCTTC.

The chain is built from TRBV6-2 or TRBV6-3 and TRBJ1-2; a possible D gene is TRBD1 (5 bases). The CDR3 has 15 residues. Germline V CDR1 and CDR2: MNHEY, SVGEGT. Trimming cost V 6 bases and J 5 bases, with 19 bases left between them. The CDR3 bases are TGTGCCAGCAGCCTTTTTGGGCAGGGCGGATATGGCTACACCTTC. Translating it yields CASSLFGQGGYGYTF.

This clone was seen a handful of times. CDR3 sequence: CAWDQGTGNTEAFF. For the CDR3, the DNA is TGTGCCTGGGATCAAGGGACAGGGAACACTGAAGCTTTCTTT. The chain couples TRBV30 to TRBJ1-1; 8 bases agree with TRBD1. CDR1 is GTSNPN and CDR2 is SVGIG in the germline V gene (reference sequence). The CDR3 is 14 amino acids. With V trimmed by 5 bases and J by 1 base, 6 bases remained unmatched.

This clone was recorded only once. This chain joins TRBV27 and TRBJ1-1, with TRBD1 matching over 11 bases. The CDR3 has 18 amino acids. Trimming took 1 base from V and 4 from J; bases not matched to a gene: 11. In germline, CDR1 is MNHEY, CDR2 SMNVEV (reference sequence). DNA of the CDR3: TGTGCCAGCAGTTTATTGGGGACAGGGGGACCCTGGGGCACTGAAGCTTTCTTT. It translates to CASSLLGTGGPWGTEAFF.

V usage is TRBV18 and J usage is TRBJ1-4, with a tentative D call TRBD1 (5 bases). This CDR3 is 14 amino acids long. The germline V gene has CDR1 KGHSH and CDR2 LQKENI. The ends were cut back, 4 bases at V and 4 bases at J, with 10 bases in the middle. In DNA, the CDR3 is TGTGCCAGCTCACATCGGGGGGATAATGAAAAACTGTTTTTT. It codes for CASSHRGDNEKLFF. The whole variable domain, filled in from reference TRBV18 and TRBJ1-4, reads NAGVMQNPRHLVRRRGQEARLRCSPMKGHSHVYWYRQLPEEGLKFMVYLQKENIIDESGMPKERFSAEFPKEGPSILRIQQVVRGDSAAYFCASSHRGDNEKLFFGSGTQLSVL.

Only a few counts were recorded for this clone. The gene calls are TRBV7-9 and TRBJ2-7, with TRBD2 matching over 10 bases. This CDR3 contains 14 residues. Germline values: CDR1 SEHNR, CDR2 FQNEAQ (reference sequence). The junction had 8 bases not matched to a gene; V was cut back by 5 bases and J by 7 bases. This CDR3 is CASSESGRAGEQYF. Here the CDR3 DNA reads TGTGCCAGCAGCGAAAGCGGGAGGGCGGGAGAGCAGTACTTC.

On this clone itself: At one end the junction does not follow the germline gene, possibly because of a read error. The chain employs TRBV28 and TRBJ1-1; TRBD1 matches 7 bases. The germline V gene encodes CDR1 MDHEN and CDR2 SYDVKM. The length of the CDR3 is 15 residues. In DNA, the CDR3 is TGTGCCACCAGTTTTTTGGACAGGATGAACACTGAAGCTTTCTTT. It is translated as CATSFLDRMNTEAFF.

This clone was recorded a few times. The V call is TRBV6-1, the J call TRBJ2-1, with TRBD1 as a possible D gene (7 bases). Germline CDR1 is MNHNS and CDR2 is SASEGT. Trimming took off 3 bases at V and 2 bases at J, with 14 bases between the two ends. The CDR3 has 16 residues. The CDR3 reads CASSDLTGEAYNEQFF. CDR3 sequence (DNA): TGTGCCAGCAGTGACCTCACAGGGGAGGCCTACAATGAGCAGTTCTTC.

This chain links TRBV30 with TRBJ2-1; no clear D. Trimming cost V 2 bases and J 6 bases, with 17 bases left between them. The CDR3 consists of 15 residues. From germline, CDR1 is GTSNPN and CDR2 SVGIG (reference sequence). CDR3 nucleotide sequence: TGTGCCTGGAGTTTTTTTAGAAATGCCGCCAATGAGCAGTTCTTC. It codes for CAWSFFRNAANEQFF. The variable domain in full, completed from reference TRBV30 and TRBJ2-1, reads SQTIHQWPATLVQPVGSPLSLECTVEGTSNPNLYWYRQAAGRGLQLLFYSVGIGQISSEVPQNLSASRPQDRQFILSSKKLLLSDSGFYLCAWSFFRNAANEQFFGPGTRLTVL.

The J gene is TRBJ2-3, the V gene TRBV5-1; the match to TRBD1 covers 7 bases. V lost 1 base, J lost 2 bases, and 4 bases stayed unmatched. Germline CDR1 SGHRS, CDR2 YFSETQ. This CDR3 contains 15 residues. CDR3: CASSLRGLPTDTQYF. CDR3 nucleotides: TGCGCCAGCAGCTTGAGGGGGCTACCCACAGATACGCAGTATTTT.

The chain is built from TRBV18 and TRBJ2-1; 8 bases line up with TRBD2. Germline assignment: CDR1 KGHSH and CDR2 LQKENI. The CDR3 has 16 residues. The trim removed 3 bases at V and 3 bases at J, leaving 7 bases unmatched. The CDR3 sequence is CASSPPGGGIYNEQFF. CDR3 bases: TGTGCCAGCTCACCTCCCGGCGGGGGGATCTACAATGAGCAGTTCTTC.